The next 29 T cell receptor beta chains were all read from a single sample in a study of shared clonotypes between healthy human individuals. Generated by immunoSEQ multiplex PCR, the TCRdb table keeps only in-frame clones and is missing some. The sample includes more than 500,000 clones, 95% to 96% of them seen just once. The sequenced material came from naive CD4+ T cells sorted from blood. Subset given: CD45RA+ positively selected. Receptors were obtained from a young woman in good health.

The chain couples TRBV7-6 to TRBJ2-3, with D maybe TRBD2 (5 bases). V lost 2 bases and J lost 4, with 10 bases in between. The germline CDR1 and CDR2 sequences are SGHVS and FNYEAQ. The CDR3 is 14 residues long. CDR3 amino acids: CASSLMRAPDTQYF. CDR3 nucleotide sequence: TGTGCCAGCAGCTTAATGAGGGCCCCAGATACGCAGTATTTT. Full variable domain (rest looked up from reference TRBV7-6 and TRBJ2-3): GAGVSQSPRYKVTKRGQDVALRCDPISGHVSLYWYRQALGQGPEFLTYFNYEAQQDKSGLPNDRFSAERPEGSISTLTIQRTEQRDSAMYRCASSLMRAPDTQYFGPGTRLTVL.

CDR3 nucleotide sequence: TGTGCCAGCAGTGACACTAGCGGGCGCTCCTACAATGAGCAGTTCTTC. Translation gives CASSDTSGRSYNEQFF. The chain couples TRBV25-1 to TRBJ2-1; 9 bases map to TRBD2. This CDR3 is built from 16 residues. Germline trimming cut 3 bases from V and 0 bases from J; bases unmatched to any gene: 3. Germline V lookup: CDR1 MGHDK, CDR2 SYGVNS.

This chain links TRBV15 with TRBJ2-1; TRBD2 matches 11 bases. Germline CDR1 LNHNV, CDR2 YYDKDF (reference sequence). The CDR3 runs 16 residues. Losses at the gene ends were 2 bases for V and 6 bases for J; bases not matched to a gene: 6. The CDR3 sequence is CATSRLTGTSGNEQFF. In DNA, the CDR3 is TGTGCCACCAGCAGACTAACCGGGACTAGCGGCAATGAGCAGTTCTTC.

The rearrangement links TRBV5-1 to TRBJ2-7; the match to TRBD2 covers 8 bases. V trimming: 1 base; J trimming: 2 bases; junction bases outside the gene matches: 5. Germline CDR1 SGHRS, CDR2 YFSETQ. This CDR3 is built from 15 residues. CDR3 region: CASSLSRAGAYEQYF. The CDR3 bases are TGCGCCAGCAGCTTGTCGCGAGCGGGAGCCTACGAGCAGTACTTC. Supplemented by reference TRBV5-1 and TRBJ2-7, the full variable domain reads KAGVTQTPRYLIKTRGQQVTLSCSPISGHRSVSWYQQTPGQGLQFLFEYFSETQRNKGNFPGRFSGRQFSNSRSEMNVSTLELGDSALYLCASSLSRAGAYEQYFGPGTRLTVT.

V is TRBV5-1 and J is TRBJ2-5; D is perhaps TRBD1 (5 bases). The CDR3 has 15 amino acids. Trimming stripped 2 bases from V and 2 bases from J, with 13 bases between. The germline V gene encodes CDR1 SGHRS and CDR2 YFSETQ. The CDR3 sequence: CASSFRFDRQETQYF. The CDR3 nucleotides read TGCGCCAGCAGCTTCCGTTTCGACAGACAAGAGACCCAGTACTTC.

The rearrangement uses TRBV5-4 and TRBJ1-1; no firm D call. CDR1 is SGHNT and CDR2 is YYREEE in the germline V gene (reference sequence). The CDR3 runs to 14 residues. V was clipped by 1 base and J by 1 base, with 8 bases between them. In DNA form, the CDR3 reads TGTGCCAGCAGCTTGTTAGGATGGAACACTGAAGCTTTCTTT. Its protein is CASSLLGWNTEAFF.

The chain carries TRBV5-1 and TRBJ2-7, with 12 bases that match TRBD1. The CDR3 totals 14 residues. The V segment lost 2 bases and the J segment 5 bases; nucleotides outside the gene matches: 2. Germline CDR1 is SGHRS and CDR2 is YFSETQ. The CDR3: CASSFGTGGNEQYF. The CDR3 nucleotides read TGCGCCAGCAGCTTTGGGACAGGGGGCAACGAGCAGTACTTC.

This clone was seen once. The chain links TRBV11-2 to TRBJ2-5; weak D call: TRBD2 (6 bases). With the DNA end fitting TRBJ2-7 better, the J assignment may be wrong. The CDR3 covers 14 residues. Germline V CDR1 and CDR2: SGHAT, FQNNGV. CDR3 loop: CASSWRVPAYEQYF. The DNA of the CDR3 is TGTGCCAGCAGCTGGAGGGTCCCGGCCTACGAGCAGTACTTC.

A single count supports this clone. This chain joins TRBV5-4 and TRBJ2-7; D possibly corresponds to TRBD2 (5 bases). Germline CDR1 and CDR2: SGHNT and YYREEE (reference sequence). Trimming cost V 0 bases and J 0 bases, with 10 bases left between them. The CDR3 extends over 15 amino acids. DNA for the CDR3: TGTGCCAGCAGCTTGGTACACGGGATCTCCTACGAGCAGTACTTC. This translates into CASSLVHGISYEQYF.

This clone was found once. The chain links TRBV5-1 to TRBJ1-1; 7 bases map to TRBD1. The V and J ends lost 7 bases and 5 bases, in that order; junction bases with no gene match: 14. Germline V lookup: CDR1 SGHRS, CDR2 YFSETQ. This CDR3 has 15 amino acids. The CDR3 is CASHATGEGWTEAFF. CDR3 bases: TGCGCCAGCCATGCTACAGGGGAAGGTTGGACTGAAGCTTTCTTT.

As to this clone: At one boundary the junction diverges from the germline segment, which might be a read error. The chain carries TRBV28 and TRBJ1-5; 7 nucleotides line up with TRBD1. The CDR3 contains 14 residues. Germline loops: CDR1 MDHEN, CDR2 SYDVKM. The CDR3 DNA reads as TGTGCCAGCAGTCCGGGACAGACAAATCTGCCCCAGCATTTT. Translated, it gives CASSPGQTNLPQHF.

This rearrangement joins TRBV6-6 to TRBJ2-4, with 10 bases aligning to TRBD1. Looked up from germline, CDR1 is MNHNY and CDR2 is SVGAGI (reference sequence). The ends lost 6 bases at V and 5 bases at J; junction bases unmatched: 7. The CDR3 runs to 15 residues. The CDR3 here is CASSLTGGPENIQYF. As DNA, the CDR3 is TGTGCCAGCAGCCTGACAGGGGGCCCGGAAAACATTCAGTACTTC.

This chain joins TRBV10-1 and TRBJ1-1; D not resolved. Germline values: CDR1 WNHNN, CDR2 SYGVQD (reference sequence). The ends were cut back, 0 bases at V and 5 bases at J, with 7 bases in the middle. This CDR3 comprises 13 residues. Written as DNA, the CDR3 is TGCGCCAGCAGTGAGTCTACCCGAACTGAAGCTTTCTTT. Amino acid sequence: CASSESTRTEAFF.

The chain links TRBV5-1 to TRBJ2-7; 8 bases line up with TRBD1. Germline CDR1 is SGHRS and CDR2 is YFSETQ. CDR3 size: 13 residues. Germline trimming cut 2 bases from V and 2 bases from J; bases unmatched to any gene: 0. CDR3: CASSLQGAYEQYF. CDR3 in DNA: TGCGCCAGCAGCTTACAGGGGGCCTACGAGCAGTACTTC.

V and J are TRBV9 and TRBJ2-1, with 8 positions matching TRBD1. Trimming took 4 bases from V and 0 from J; bases not matched to a gene: 6. Germline V CDR1 and CDR2: SGDLS, YYNGEE. The length of the CDR3 is 16 residues. CDR3 sequence: CASSRRQGSSYNEQFF. In nucleotides, the CDR3 is TGTGCCAGCAGCCGGCGACAGGGGAGCTCCTACAATGAGCAGTTCTTC.

This clone occurred once. The CDR3 DNA reads as TGTGCCAGTAGCCCAGCGGGGGTCTGGACAAATCAGCCCCAGCATTTT. Its protein product is CASSPAGVWTNQPQHF. J is TRBJ1-5 and V is TRBV19; D perhaps matches TRBD1 (5 bases). CDR3 length: 16 amino acids. CDR1 is LNHDA and CDR2 is SQIVND in the germline V gene (reference sequence). The germline V and J ends were trimmed by 6 bases and 4 bases, with 19 bases remaining between them.

The chain carries TRBV28 and TRBJ2-3; 9 bases fit TRBD2. J gave up 5 bases and V 2 bases, and 11 bases lay outside the gene matches. The CDR3 contains 17 residues. In germline, CDR1 is MDHEN, CDR2 SYDVKM. CDR3 loop: CASSLRLVAGAGDTQYF. The CDR3 bases are TGTGCCAGCAGTTTACGGCTGGTAGCGGGGGCGGGAGATACGCAGTATTTT. Full variable domain (outside the CDR3, taken from reference TRBV28 and TRBJ2-3): DVKVTQSSRYLVKRTGEKVFLECVQDMDHENMFWYRQDPGLGLRLIYFSYDVKMKEKGDIPEGYSVSREKKERFSLILESASTNQTSMYLCASSLRLVAGAGDTQYFGPGTRLTVL.

V is TRBV28 and J is TRBJ2-7; possibly TRBD1 for D (6 bases). The germline V gene encodes CDR1 MDHEN and CDR2 SYDVKM. This CDR3 region has 13 residues. Trimming cost V 7 bases and J 2 bases, with 12 bases left between them. This CDR3 is CASKIQGAYEQYF. In DNA, the CDR3 is TGTGCCAGCAAAATACAGGGAGCCTACGAGCAGTACTTC.

This chain uses TRBV25-1 with TRBJ2-5, with 7 bases lining up with TRBD1. The germline V gene has CDR1 MGHDK and CDR2 SYGVNS. The CDR3 runs 15 residues. V lost 2 bases, J lost 3 bases, and 6 bases stayed unmatched. The CDR3 bases are TGTGCCAGCAGTGAACCCGGGACAGTTGAAGAGACCCAGTACTTC. Translated, it gives CASSEPGTVEETQYF.

The CDR3 loop reads CASGGTAGNEQFF. The CDR3 nucleotides read TGCGCCAGCGGTGGGACAGCCGGGAATGAGCAGTTCTTC. This chain uses TRBV5-1 with TRBJ2-1; TRBD1 agrees at 7 bases. The junction had 8 bases not matched to a gene; V was cut back by 7 bases and J by 7 bases. Germline loops: CDR1 SGHRS, CDR2 YFSETQ. This CDR3 is built from 13 residues.

The rearrangement joins TRBV18 to TRBJ2-7, with D possibly matching TRBD1 (8 bases). Trimming left V 4 bases short and J 6 bases short, with 16 bases between. This CDR3 has 14 amino acids. The V gene's germline CDR1 is KGHSH and CDR2 LQKENI. CDR3 DNA sequence: TGTGCCAGCTCACACGACAGGGGAGGGGCCGAGCAGTACTTC. It is translated as CASSHDRGGAEQYF.

This clone was seen just once. The chain recombines TRBV7-8 with TRBJ1-1; no reliable D call. V lost 3 bases to trimming and J lost 1 base, with 12 bases between them. The length of the CDR3 is 15 residues. Germline V gene lookup returns CDR1 SGHVS and CDR2 FQNEAQ. The CDR3 spells CASSFEGAANTEAFF. CDR3 in DNA: TGTGCCAGCAGCTTTGAGGGTGCGGCGAACACTGAAGCTTTCTTT.

The chain is built from TRBV6-1 and TRBJ2-7, with 12 bases aligning to TRBD2. This CDR3 spans 14 amino acids. With V trimmed by 6 bases and J by 5 bases, 5 bases remained unmatched. Germline CDR1 and CDR2: MNHNS and SASEGT. In DNA form, the CDR3 reads TGTGCCAGCAGGGAGACTAGCGGGAGCCACGAGCAGTACTTC. It encodes CASRETSGSHEQYF.

This clone has just one count. The chain employs TRBV10-3 and TRBJ1-2; a weak D match, TRBD1 (5 bases). The CDR3 totals 16 residues. V gave up 2 bases and J gave up 4 bases, with 17 bases separating them. CDR1 and CDR2 from the germline V gene are ENHRY and SYGVKD. The DNA of the CDR3 is TGTGCCATCAGTGAGCCGATTTCCGACAGTTCCTATGGCTACACCTTC. It codes for CAISEPISDSSYGYTF.

The rearrangement uses TRBV11-2 and TRBJ1-3; no definite D call. The CDR3 length is 12 residues. V was shortened by 3 bases and J by 4 bases, with 4 bases between the two germline ends. The germline V gene has CDR1 SGHAT and CDR2 FQNNGV. This CDR3 reads CASSFPGNTIYF. CDR3 nucleotide sequence: TGTGCCAGCAGCTTTCCGGGAAACACCATATATTTT.

This chain joins TRBV9 and TRBJ1-2; no definite D call. The CDR3 covers 12 residues. From germline, CDR1 is SGDLS and CDR2 YYNGEE. V dropped 1 base and J dropped 8 bases, with 9 bases sitting between them. CDR3 bases: TGTGCCAGCAGCGTACCCCGTGGGGGCTACACCTTC. This sequence encodes CASSVPRGGYTF.

J is TRBJ1-2 and V is TRBV7-2; D remains ambiguous. V lost 1 base and J lost 3, with 9 bases in between. Germline V gene lookup returns CDR1 SGHTA and CDR2 FQGNSA. The CDR3 loop spans 14 amino acids. The CDR3 nucleotides are TGTGCCAGCAGCTTAGGAGGGCCAGACTATGGCTACACCTTC. This encodes CASSLGGPDYGYTF.

V gene TRBV30 combines with J gene TRBJ2-7, with D perhaps matching TRBD1 (6 bases). In germline, CDR1 is GTSNPN, CDR2 SVGIG (reference sequence). The CDR3 spans 12 residues. The V gene lost 5 bases and the J gene lost 4 bases, with 12 bases spanning the gap. CDR3 sequence reads: CAWARGRYEQYF. The CDR3 DNA is TGTGCCTGGGCCAGGGGAAGGTACGAGCAGTACTTC.

J is TRBJ2-2 and V is TRBV5-1; 7 nucleotides line up with TRBD2. The CDR3 loop spans 17 amino acids. CDR1 is SGHRS and CDR2 is YFSETQ in the germline V gene. Germline trimming cut 0 bases from V and 0 bases from J; bases unmatched to any gene: 5. This CDR3 reads CASSLDPSGANTGELFF. As DNA, the CDR3 is TGCGCCAGCAGCTTGGATCCTAGCGGCGCGAACACCGGGGAGCTGTTTTTT.